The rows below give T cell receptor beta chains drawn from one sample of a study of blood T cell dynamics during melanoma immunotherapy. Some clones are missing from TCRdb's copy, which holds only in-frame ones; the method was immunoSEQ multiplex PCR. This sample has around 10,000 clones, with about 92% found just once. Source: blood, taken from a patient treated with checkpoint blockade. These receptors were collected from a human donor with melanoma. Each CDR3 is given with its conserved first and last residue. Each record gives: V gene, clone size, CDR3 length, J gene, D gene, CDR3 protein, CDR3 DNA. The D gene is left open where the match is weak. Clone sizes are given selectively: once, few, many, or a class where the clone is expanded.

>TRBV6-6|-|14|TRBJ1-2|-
CASSSRTVNYGYTF
TGTGCCAGCAGTTCCCGGACAGTTAACTATGGCTACACCTTC
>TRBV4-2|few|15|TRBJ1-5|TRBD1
CASSQDGNRGQPQHF
TGTGCCAGCAGCCAAGATGGGAACAGGGGGCAGCCCCAGCATTTT
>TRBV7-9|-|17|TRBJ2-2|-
CASSRNEASRDTGELFF
TGTGCCAGCAGCCGAAACGAGGCTAGCCGGGACACCGGGGAGCTGTTTTTT
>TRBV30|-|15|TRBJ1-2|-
CAWRSVGAKRYGYTF
TGTGCCTGGAGGTCGGTTGGGGCAAAACGCTATGGCTACACCTTC
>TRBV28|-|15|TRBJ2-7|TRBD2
CASSRRAGGGGEQYF
TGTGCCAGCAGCCGGAGAGCGGGAGGCGGTGGCGAGCAGTACTTC
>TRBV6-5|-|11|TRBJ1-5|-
CASTPGEPQHF
TGTGCCAGCACCCCAGGGGAGCCCCAGCATTTT
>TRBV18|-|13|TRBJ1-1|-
CASSPAGGTEAFF
TGTGCCAGCTCACCAGCGGGGGGCACTGAAGCTTTCTTT
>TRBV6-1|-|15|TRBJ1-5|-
CASSEWAGSNQPQHF
TGTGCCAGCAGTGAATGGGCAGGGAGCAATCAGCCCCAGCATTTT
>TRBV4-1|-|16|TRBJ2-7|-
CASSQEFGSLTYEQYF
TGCGCCAGCAGCCAAGAATTCGGCTCACTAACCTACGAGCAGTACTTC
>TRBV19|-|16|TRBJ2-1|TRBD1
CASSIDGTGGSNEQFF
TGTGCCAGTAGTATAGACGGGACAGGGGGAAGCAATGAGCAGTTCTTC
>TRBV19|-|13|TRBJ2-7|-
CASTQTIVGEQYF
TGTGCCAGCACCCAGACCATCGTGGGCGAGCAGTACTTC
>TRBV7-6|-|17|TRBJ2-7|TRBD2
CASIGEGTSGGSYEQYF
TGTGCCAGCATAGGGGAGGGGACTAGCGGGGGCTCCTACGAGCAGTACTTC
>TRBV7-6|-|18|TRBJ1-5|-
CASSLAAYPDSSNQPQHF
TGTGCCAGCAGCTTAGCGGCTTACCCAGACAGTAGCAATCAGCCCCAGCATTTT
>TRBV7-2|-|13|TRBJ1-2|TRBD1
CASSPTRGGGYTF
TGTGCCAGCAGCCCGACCAGGGGGGGCGGCTACACCTTC
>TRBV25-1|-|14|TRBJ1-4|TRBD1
CASNNRGPGEKLFF
TGTGCCAGCAACAACAGGGGGCCGGGTGAAAAACTGTTTTTT
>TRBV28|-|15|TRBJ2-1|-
CASSPPLDGYNEQFF
TGTGCCAGCAGCCCTCCCCTGGACGGCTACAATGAGCAGTTCTTC
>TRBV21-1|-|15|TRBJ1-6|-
CASSHRREYNSPLHF
TGTGCCAGCAGCCACAGACGGGAGTATAATTCACCCCTCCACTTT
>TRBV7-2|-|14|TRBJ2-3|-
CASSPHQMPDTQYF
TGTGCCAGCAGCCCACACCAGATGCCAGATACGCAGTATTTT
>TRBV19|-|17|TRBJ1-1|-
CASSIVPPPRGLSEAFF
TGTGCCAGTAGTATAGTGCCCCCACCGCGCGGGCTTTCTGAAGCTTTCTTT
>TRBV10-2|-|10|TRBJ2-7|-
CASGNYEQYF
TGCGCCAGCGGAAACTACGAGCAGTACTTC
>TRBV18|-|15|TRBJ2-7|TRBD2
CASSPGTRIHYEQYF
TGTGCCAGCTCACCCGGGACTAGGATCCACTACGAGCAGTACTTC
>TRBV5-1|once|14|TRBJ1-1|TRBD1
CASSPGGGAREAFF
TGCGCCAGCAGCCCAGGGGGAGGGGCCCGTGAAGCTTTCTTT
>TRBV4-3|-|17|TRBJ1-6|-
CASSGGGPSSYNSPLHF
TGCGCCAGCTCTGGGGGGGGCCCGAGCTCCTATAATTCACCCCTCCACTTT
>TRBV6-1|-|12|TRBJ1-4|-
CASSEVGEKLFF
TGTGCCAGCAGTGAAGTGGGAGAAAAACTGTTTTTT
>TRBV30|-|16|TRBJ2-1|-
CAWSPLGSQYYNEQFF
TGTGCCTGGAGTCCCCTGGGGAGCCAGTACTATAATGAGCAGTTCTTC